The 10 T cell receptor beta chains below all came from one sample that was sequenced in a study of vaccination effects on CD4 cells after COVID-19. Profiling relied on immunoSEQ multiplex PCR, and the TCRdb table lists in-frame clones only, not all of them. The sample has 45,000 to 65,000 clones; around 86% are singletons. Expansion with viral peptide pools was applied to antigen-specific CD4+ T cells by the ViraFEST assay prior to sequencing. Having been cultured for 10 days, the cells underwent CD4+ T cell isolation. Which antigens these TCRs recognize remains unknown. The input for sequencing was CD4+ T cells from PBMCs cultured with HCoV-229E spike peptides, taken before COVID-19 vaccination. The receptors were sampled from a human donor who received a COVID-19 vaccine.

The V gene is TRBV24-1, the J gene TRBJ2-1; no definite D call. The V and J ends lost 1 base and 13 bases respectively, with 13 bases between them. The CDR3 has 13 residues. Per the germline V gene, CDR1 is KGHDR and CDR2 is SFDVKD. The CDR3 bases are TGTGCCACCAGTGATTTCGGCCCTACTATACAGTTCTTC. This gives the protein CATSDFGPTIQFF.

The chain is built from TRBV24-1 and TRBJ1-1, with D possibly matching TRBD1 (5 bases). Germline-derived CDR1 and CDR2 are KGHDR and SFDVKD. Between the trimmed V and J ends, which lost 3 bases and 12 bases, there was a span of 16 bases. The CDR3 spans 13 residues. CDR3 coding DNA: TGTGCCACCAGTGATACACGACAGTACAAACCTTTCTTT. It codes for CATSDTRQYKPFF.

This clone was picked up a small number of times. V usage is TRBV19 and J usage is TRBJ2-1, with 9 bases aligning to TRBD2. This CDR3 contains 16 residues. Germline V gene data show CDR1 as LNHDA and CDR2 as SQIVND (reference sequence). Trimming cost V 3 bases and J 2 bases; bases outside gene matches: 5. The CDR3 region is CASSISAGGPYNEQFF. The CDR3 DNA reads as TGTGCCAGTAGTATCTCTGCGGGGGGGCCCTACAATGAGCAGTTCTTC.

V gene TRBV19 combines with J gene TRBJ1-2, with TRBD1 identical over 7 bases. The J segment lost 4 bases and the V segment lost 5 bases, leaving 13 bases of the junction unmatched. Germline V gene lookup returns CDR1 LNHDA and CDR2 SQIVND (reference sequence). This CDR3 is 16 amino acids long. The CDR3, as DNA: TGTGCCAGTAGTCGACACGAGGGACAGAACTCCTATGGCTACACCTTC. Protein: CASSRHEGQNSYGYTF.

This clone was counted only a few times. The chain employs TRBV2 and TRBJ1-5; D gene uncertain. Germline loops: CDR1 SNHLY, CDR2 FYNNEI. The CDR3 runs to 13 residues. Trimming left V 8 bases short and J 4 bases short, with 12 bases between. Here the CDR3 DNA reads TGTGCCAGCCTCTCATACCGAAATCAGCCCCAGCATTTT. It is translated as CASLSYRNQPQHF.

V gene TRBV24-1 combines with J gene TRBJ1-5; D not resolved. The CDR3 spans 16 residues. Germline values: CDR1 KGHDR, CDR2 SFDVKD. Trimming left V 3 bases short and J 3 bases short, with 14 bases between. The CDR3, as DNA: TGTGCCACCAGTGATCCCAGCCAGGACTTCAATCAGCCCCAGCATTTT. Translated: CATSDPSQDFNQPQHF.

This chain joins TRBV5-1 and TRBJ2-5; a weak D match, TRBD2 (6 bases). Per the germline V gene, CDR1 is SGHRS and CDR2 is YFSETQ. V lost 3 bases to trimming and J lost 1 base, with 19 bases between them. This CDR3 has 17 residues. The CDR3 is CASSSLGSGVLQETQYF. The CDR3 coding sequence is TGCGCCAGCAGCTCCCTGGGTAGCGGTGTACTCCAAGAGACCCAGTACTTC.

This clone was observed once. The CDR3 DNA follows: TGTGCCATCAGTGACGACTACACGGGGCGGAGACCTTTTAACTATGGCTACACCTTC. Its protein product is CAISDDYTGRRPFNYGYTF. V usage is TRBV10-3 and J usage is TRBJ1-2, with D maybe TRBD1 (5 bases). CDR1 is ENHRY and CDR2 is SYGVKD in the germline V gene. The ends were cut back, 3 bases at V and 1 base at J, with 24 bases in the middle. This CDR3 has 19 residues.

The chain has TRBV5-6 and TRBJ2-3; D not resolved. Trimming removed 2 bases from V and 3 bases from J, with 4 bases in between. This CDR3 contains 12 residues. Germline V gene data show CDR1 as SGHDT and CDR2 as YYEEEE. CDR3 amino acids: CASSFVTDTQYF. The DNA of the CDR3 is TGTGCCAGCAGCTTCGTTACAGATACGCAGTATTTT.

The chain carries TRBV15 and TRBJ2-5; D uncertain. Between the trimmed V and J ends, which lost 4 bases and 1 base, there was a span of 10 bases. The CDR3 loop spans 14 amino acids. The germline V gene has CDR1 LNHNV and CDR2 YYDKDF (reference sequence). CDR3 amino acids: CATSIQSTQETQYF. In DNA, the CDR3 is TGTGCCACCAGCATACAAAGTACCCAAGAGACCCAGTACTTC. The full variable domain, in which reference TRBV15 and TRBJ2-5 provide the parts outside the CDR3, is DAMVIQNPRYQVTQFGKPVTLSCSQTLNHNVMYWYQQKSSQAPKLLFHYYDKDFNNEADTPDNFQSRRPNTSFCFLDIRSPGLGDTAMYLCATSIQSTQETQYFGPGTRLLVL.